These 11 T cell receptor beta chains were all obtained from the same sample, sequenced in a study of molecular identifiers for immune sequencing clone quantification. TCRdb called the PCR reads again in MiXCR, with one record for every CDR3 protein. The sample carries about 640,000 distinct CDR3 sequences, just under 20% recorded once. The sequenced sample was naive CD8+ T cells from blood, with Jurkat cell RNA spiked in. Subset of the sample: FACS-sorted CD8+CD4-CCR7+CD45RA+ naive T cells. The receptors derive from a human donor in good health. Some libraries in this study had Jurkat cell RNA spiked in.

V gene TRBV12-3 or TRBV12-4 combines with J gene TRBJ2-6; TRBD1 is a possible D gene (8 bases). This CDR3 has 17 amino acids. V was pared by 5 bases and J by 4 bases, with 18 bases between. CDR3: CASSGWTGRAGANVLTF. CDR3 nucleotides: TGTGCCAGCAGTGGCTGGACAGGGAGGGCCGGGGCCAACGTCCTGACTTTC.

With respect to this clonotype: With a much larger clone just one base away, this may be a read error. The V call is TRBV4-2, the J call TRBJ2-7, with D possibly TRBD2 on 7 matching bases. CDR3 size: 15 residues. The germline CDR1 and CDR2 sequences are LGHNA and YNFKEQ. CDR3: CASSEVRGGAYGQYF. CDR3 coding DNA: TGTGCCAGCAGCGAAGTGCGAGGGGGGGCCTACGGGCAGTACTTC.

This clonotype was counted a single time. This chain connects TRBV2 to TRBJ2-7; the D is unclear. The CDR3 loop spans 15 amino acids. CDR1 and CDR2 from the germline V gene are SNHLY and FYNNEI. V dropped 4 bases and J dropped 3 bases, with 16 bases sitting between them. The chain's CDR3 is CASSAFRSEHYEQYF. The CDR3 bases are TGTGCCAGCAGTGCCTTCAGGAGCGAGCACTACGAGCAGTACTTC. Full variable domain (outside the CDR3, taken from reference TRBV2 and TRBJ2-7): EPEVTQTPSHQVTQMGQEVILRCVPISNHLYFYWYRQILGQKVEFLVSFYNNEISEKSEIFDDQFSVERPDGSNFTLKIRSTKLEDSAMYFCASSAFRSEHYEQYFGPGTRLTVT.

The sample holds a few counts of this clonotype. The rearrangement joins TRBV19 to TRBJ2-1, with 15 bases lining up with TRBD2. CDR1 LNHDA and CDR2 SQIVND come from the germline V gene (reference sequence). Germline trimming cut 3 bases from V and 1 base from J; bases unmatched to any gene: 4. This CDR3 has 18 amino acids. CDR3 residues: CASSISGLAGGSYNEQFF. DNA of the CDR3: TGTGCCAGTAGTATCTCGGGACTAGCGGGAGGATCCTACAATGAGCAGTTCTTC.

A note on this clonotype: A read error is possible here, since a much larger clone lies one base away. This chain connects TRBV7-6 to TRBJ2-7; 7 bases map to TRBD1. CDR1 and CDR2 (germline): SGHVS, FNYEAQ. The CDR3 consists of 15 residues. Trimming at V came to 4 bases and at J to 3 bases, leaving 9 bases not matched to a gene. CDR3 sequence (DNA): TGTGCCAGCAGCTCCAACCGACAGGGCTACTACGAGCAGTACTTC. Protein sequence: CASSSNRQGYYEQYF.

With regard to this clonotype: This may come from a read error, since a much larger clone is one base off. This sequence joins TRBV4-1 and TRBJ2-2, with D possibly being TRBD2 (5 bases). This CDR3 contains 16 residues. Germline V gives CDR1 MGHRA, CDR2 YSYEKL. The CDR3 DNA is TGCGCCAGCAGCCAACCCCCGAACGGGAACACCGGGGAGCCGTTTTTT. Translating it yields CASSQPPNGNTGEPFF.

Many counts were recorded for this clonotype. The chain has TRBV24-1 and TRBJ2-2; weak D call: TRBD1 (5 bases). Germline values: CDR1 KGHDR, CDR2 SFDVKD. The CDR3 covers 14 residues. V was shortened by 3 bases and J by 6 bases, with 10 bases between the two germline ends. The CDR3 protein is CATSDVDTAGELFF. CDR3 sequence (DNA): TGTGCCACCAGTGATGTGGACACTGCCGGGGAGCTGTTTTTT.

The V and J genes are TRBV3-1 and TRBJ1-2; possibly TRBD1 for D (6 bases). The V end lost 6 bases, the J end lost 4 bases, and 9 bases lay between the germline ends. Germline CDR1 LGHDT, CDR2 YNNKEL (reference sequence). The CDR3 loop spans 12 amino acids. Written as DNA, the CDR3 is TGTGCCAGCAGTAGGACAGTCTATGGCTACACCTTC. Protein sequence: CASSRTVYGYTF. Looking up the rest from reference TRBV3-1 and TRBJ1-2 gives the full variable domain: DTAVSQTPKYLVTQMGNDKSIKCEQNLGHDTMYWYKQDSKKFLKIMFSYNNKELIINETVPNRFSPKSPDKAHLNLHINSLELGDSAVYFCASSRTVYGYTFGSGTRLTVV.

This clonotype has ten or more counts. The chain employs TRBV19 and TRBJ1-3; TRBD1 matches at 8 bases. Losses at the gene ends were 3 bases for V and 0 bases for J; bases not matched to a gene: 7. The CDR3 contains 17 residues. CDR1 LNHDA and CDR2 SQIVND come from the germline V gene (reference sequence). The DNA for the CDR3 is TGTGCCAGTAGTATCGGACAGGGTAAGGGCTCTGGAAACACCATATATTTT. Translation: CASSIGQGKGSGNTIYF. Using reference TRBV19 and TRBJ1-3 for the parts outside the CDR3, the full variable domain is DGGITQSPKYLFRKEGQNVTLSCEQNLNHDAMYWYRQDPGQGLRLIYYSQIVNDFQKGDIAEGYSVSREKKESFPLTVTSAQKNPTAFYLCASSIGQGKGSGNTIYFGEGSWLTVV.

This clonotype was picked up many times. DNA of the CDR3: TGTGCCAGCAGCATAGAACTCACAGATACGCAGTATTTT. It is translated as CASSIELTDTQYF. The chain couples TRBV5-4 to TRBJ2-3; no clear D. The CDR3 has 13 residues. Trimming removed 4 bases from V and 2 bases from J, with 8 bases in between. The germline V gene has CDR1 SGHNT and CDR2 YYREEE (reference sequence).

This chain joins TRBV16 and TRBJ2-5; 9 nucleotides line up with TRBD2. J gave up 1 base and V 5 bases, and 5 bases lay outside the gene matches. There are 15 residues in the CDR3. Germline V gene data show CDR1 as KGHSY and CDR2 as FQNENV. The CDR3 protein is CASSFWREGQETQYF. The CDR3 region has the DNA TGTGCCAGCAGCTTTTGGCGGGAGGGCCAAGAGACCCAGTACTTC.